These T cell receptor beta chains were read from a single sample in a study of type 1 regulatory T cells. Each CDR3 protein gets one entry after TCRdb re-called the reads with MiXCR. The repertoire holds roughly 62,000 distinct CDR3 sequences, with roughly 60% as singletons. These receptors are not linked to any known antigen. Sequences were obtained from cultured non-Tr1 T cells, either the whole culture or a sorted T cell fraction (not recorded which). Receptor source: a human donor in good health. Both conserved end residues are part of each CDR3. D genes are given only for firm matches. Clone sizes are given selectively: once, few, many, or a class where the clone is expanded.

TRBV18	.	.	TRBJ2-5	TGTGCCAGCTCACCGATCGGGTGGCCCGGGCAAGAGACCCAGTACTTC	CASSPIGWPGQETQYF
TRBV20-1	TRBD2	few	TRBJ2-5	TGCAGTGCTACGACCGGACTAGCGGGAGTCCGCCAAGAGACCCAGTACTTC	CSATTGLAGVRQETQYF
TRBV3-1	.	.	TRBJ2-5	TGTGCCTCCAACCCTACGGCCCAAGAGACCCAGTACTTC	CASNPTAQETQYF
TRBV20-1	.	.	TRBJ2-5	TGCAGTGCCTACCCAGCCACTAGCAACCAAGAGACCCAGTACTTC	CSAYPATSNQETQYF
TRBV2	.	once	TRBJ2-6	TGTGCCAGCAGTGAAAGTGGACAGCTCTCTGGGGCCAACGTCCTGACTTTC	CASSESGQLSGANVLTF
TRBV2	.	few	TRBJ2-7	TGTGCCAGCAGTGAAGCCTTATTAAAATCCGGCTACGAGCAGTACTTC	CASSEALLKSGYEQYF
TRBV20-1	TRBD2	.	TRBJ2-3	TGCAGTGCTACCCGGGTGGGCGGGAGTCCCCCAGATACGCAGTATTTT	CSATRVGGSPPDTQYF
TRBV6-5	.	.	TRBJ2-6	TGTGCCAGCAGAGAGGCTAAATCCTCTGGGGCCAACGTCCTGACTTTC	CASREAKSSGANVLTF
TRBV5-1	TRBD1	few	TRBJ1-1	TGCGCCAGCAACACCGGGACAGGGATGAACACTGAAGCTTTCTTT	CASNTGTGMNTEAFF
TRBV13	TRBD1	.	TRBJ2-7	TGTGCCAGCAGCTTGACTTCCGGGACAGCCTCCTACGAGCAGTACTTC	CASSLTSGTASYEQYF
TRBV20-1	.	.	TRBJ1-1	TGCAGTGCTAGAGAACTTATAGCTGAAGCTTTCTTT	CSARELIAEAFF
TRBV19	.	.	TRBJ1-2	TGTGCCAGTAGTATCGGGCAGGTGCATGGCTACACCTTC	CASSIGQVHGYTF
TRBV27	.	.	TRBJ1-1	TGTGCCAGCAGTCGGGCCGGGACATTTCAAACTGAAGCTTTCTTT	CASSRAGTFQTEAFF
TRBV20-1	TRBD2	.	TRBJ2-1	TGCAGTGCGAGCGGGGGGGGATTCGATGAGCAGTTCTTC	CSASGGGFDEQFF
TRBV2	TRBD2	.	TRBJ2-1	TGTGCCAGCAGGGAGCTAGCGGGGGTTCTGGCCAATGAGCAGTTCTTC	CASRELAGVLANEQFF
TRBV5-1	.	.	TRBJ2-5	TGCGCCAGCAGCTTGGCCCTGGGGACCCAGTACTTC	CASSLALGTQYF
TRBV6-5	.	.	TRBJ1-2	TGTGCCAGCAGCCGGGACCTAAACGACTATGGCTACACCTTC	CASSRDLNDYGYTF
TRBV27	TRBD1	few	TRBJ2-1	TGTGCCAGCAGTTTACCCCCGGGACAGGGGTTCCACAATGAGCAGTTCTTC	CASSLPPGQGFHNEQFF
TRBV14	.	.	TRBJ2-2	TGTGCCAGCAGCCAAGTGGTGGCCACCGGGGAGCTGTTTTTT	CASSQVVATGELFF
TRBV5-6	.	once	TRBJ1-2	TGTGCCAGCAGCTTGGGCCGGGACGGCTACACCTTC	CASSLGRDGYTF
TRBV24-1	.	.	TRBJ1-5	TGTGCCACCAGTGATTTGGCAGAAGGGGCTTATAGCAATCAGCCCCAGCATTTT	CATSDLAEGAYSNQPQHF
TRBV14	TRBD1	.	TRBJ2-5	TGTGCCAGCAGCCAAGACTACCTACAGGGGCCACAAGAGACCCAGTACTTC	CASSQDYLQGPQETQYF
TRBV20-1	TRBD2	.	TRBJ2-5	TGCAGTGCTAGAGATAGGACTAGCGGGAGAGAGACCCAGTACTTC	CSARDRTSGRETQYF
TRBV12-3/TRBV12-4	.	.	TRBJ2-7	TGTGCCAGCTCCGACGGCATCGACCCCTACGAGCAGTACTTC	CASSDGIDPYEQYF
TRBV7-2	TRBD2	.	TRBJ2-2	TGTGCCAGCACCGGGACTAGCGGGAGTTTGAACACCGGGGAGCTGTTTTTT	CASTGTSGSLNTGELFF
TRBV20-1	TRBD1	.	TRBJ1-1	TGCAGTGTCTCACAGGGGGCTGAAACTGAAGCTTTCTTT	CSVSQGAETEAFF
TRBV20-1	.	few	TRBJ1-4	TGCAGTGCTCCGGGGAGCATGAAAGAAAAACTGTTTTTT	CSAPGSMKEKLFF
TRBV29-1	.	.	TRBJ2-5	TGCAGCGTTGAAGATAGCGCTAACCAAGAGACCCAGTACTTC	CSVEDSANQETQYF
TRBV6-2/TRBV6-3	TRBD1	.	TRBJ1-2	TGTGCCAGCAGTTACTCTCCTATGGACAGGGGTGGCTACACCTTC	CASSYSPMDRGGYTF
TRBV10-3	TRBD2	.	TRBJ2-2	TGTGCCATCAGTGAGAAGGCGGGAGGTCCCGGGGAGCTGTTTTTT	CAISEKAGGPGELFF
TRBV12-3/TRBV12-4	.	.	TRBJ2-1	TGTGCCAGCAGTACCCGGGGTACGACGGGTAATGAGCAGTTCTTC	CASSTRGTTGNEQFF